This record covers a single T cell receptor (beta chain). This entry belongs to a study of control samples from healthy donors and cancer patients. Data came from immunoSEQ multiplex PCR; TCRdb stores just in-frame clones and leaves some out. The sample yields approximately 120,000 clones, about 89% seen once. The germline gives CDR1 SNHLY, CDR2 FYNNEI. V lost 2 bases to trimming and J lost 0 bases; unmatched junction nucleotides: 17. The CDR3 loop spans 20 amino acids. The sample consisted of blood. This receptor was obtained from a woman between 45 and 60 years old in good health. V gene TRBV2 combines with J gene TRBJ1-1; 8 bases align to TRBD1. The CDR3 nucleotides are TGTGCCAGCAGTGAAAGTCGGCCGGACAGGGTGTGGTTGATGAACACTGAAGCTTTCTTT. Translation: CASSESRPDRVWLMNTEAFF. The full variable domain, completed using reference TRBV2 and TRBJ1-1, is EPEVTQTPSHQVTQMGQEVILRCVPISNHLYFYWYRQILGQKVEFLVSFYNNEISEKSEIFDDQFSVERPDGSNFTLKIRSTKLEDSAMYFCASSESRPDRVWLMNTEAFFGQGTRLTVV.